The 14 T cell receptor beta chains presented below share a single source sample, sequenced in a study of blood T cell repertoires in COVID-19 (dated by TCRdb to about 2020). Library method: the immunoSEQ multiplex PCR assay. Here the immuneACCESS table is served through TCRdb, limited to in-frame sequences with V and J called. Missing clones are a known gap in these copies; in checked studies unresolved V genes cover under half, and the rest lacks a known reason. The sample table shows roughly 210,000 clones, and about 85% are seen once. The ten largest make up roughly a tenth of the sample. Material: peripheral blood. The source of these receptors is a woman older than 75 with COVID-19, enrolled during active disease.

The chain uses TRBV12-3 or TRBV12-4 and TRBJ1-5; D remains ambiguous. The CDR3 is 12 residues long. The V and J ends lost 2 bases and 7 bases respectively, with 6 bases between them. This chain's CDR3 is CASSLLEQPQHF. CDR3 in DNA: TGTGCCAGCAGTTTACTGGAGCAGCCCCAGCATTTT.

The chain joins TRBV3-1 (or the pseudogene TRBV3-2) to TRBJ2-7, with 9 bases aligning to TRBD2. Germline CDR1 LGHDT, CDR2 YNNKEL (reference sequence). V gave up 4 bases and J gave up 4 bases; unmatched junction bases: 2. The CDR3 length is 13 residues. Here the CDR3 DNA reads TGTGCCAGCAGCCCGCGGGGGGGATACGAGCAGTACGTC. It is translated as CASSPRGGYEQYV.

V usage is TRBV18 and J usage is TRBJ2-5; 7 bases fit TRBD2. This CDR3 spans 14 amino acids. With 3 bases clipped from V and 1 base from J, the junction kept 2 bases outside the gene matches. The germline CDR1 and CDR2 sequences are KGHSH and LQKENI. DNA for the CDR3: TGTGCCAGCTCACCGGGGACTACCCAAGAGACCCAGTACTTC. Translating gives CASSPGTTQETQYF.

This chain uses TRBV5-1 with TRBJ1-6; tentatively, D is TRBD1 (6 bases). Germline CDR1 SGHRS, CDR2 YFSETQ. CDR3 length: 14 residues. V gave up 3 bases and J gave up 8 bases, with 12 bases separating them. The CDR3 protein is CASSSGQPDSPLHF. The DNA for the CDR3 is TGCGCCAGCAGCTCAGGACAGCCGGATTCACCCCTCCACTTT. Full variable domain (missing parts from reference TRBV5-1 and TRBJ1-6): KAGVTQTPRYLIKTRGQQVTLSCSPISGHRSVSWYQQTPGQGLQFLFEYFSETQRNKGNFPGRFSGRQFSNSRSEMNVSTLELGDSALYLCASSSGQPDSPLHFGNGTRLTVT.

This clone was seen a single time. The rearrangement uses TRBV7-7 and TRBJ1-1; maybe TRBD1 (6 bases). The CDR3 has 15 residues. Trimming took 5 bases from V and 3 from J, leaving 16 bases between them. The germline CDR1 and CDR2 sequences are SSHAT and FNYEAQ (reference sequence). This CDR3 reads CASSLYTGFDTEAFF. The CDR3 bases are TGTGCCAGCAGCCTTTATACAGGGTTCGACACTGAAGCTTTCTTT.

The V call is TRBV4-1, the J call TRBJ1-2, with 8 bases aligning to TRBD1. The CDR3 spans 15 residues. V lost 1 base and J lost 4; bases outside the gene matches: 5. CDR1 MGHRA and CDR2 YSYEKL come from the germline V gene. The CDR3 nucleotides read TGCGCCAGCAGCCAAGGGACAGGGACCTTCTATGGCTACACCTTC. It specifies CASSQGTGTFYGYTF.

This clone appeared once. This chain joins TRBV27 and TRBJ2-5; D is undetermined. Deletions cut 0 bases from V and 5 bases from J, with 13 bases between. This CDR3 is 15 amino acids long. The V gene's germline CDR1 is MNHEY and CDR2 SMNVEV (reference sequence). The CDR3 coding sequence is TGTGCCAGCAGTTTATCCCGTCTTCCGAGGGAGACCCAGTACTTC. Translated: CASSLSRLPRETQYF.

V usage is TRBV5-1 and J usage is TRBJ2-3, with 8 bases matching TRBD2. Trimming cost V 1 base and J 5 bases; bases outside gene matches: 6. The length of the CDR3 is 15 residues. Germline V gene sequence: CDR1 SGHRS, CDR2 YFSETQ. The CDR3 DNA sequence: TGCGCCAGCAGCTTGTCCAGCGGGGGTATAGATACGCAGTATTTT. It encodes CASSLSSGGIDTQYF.

Here the CDR3 reads CASSPYRANYGYTF. DNA of the CDR3: TGTGCCAGCTCACCTTACCGGGCTAACTATGGCTACACCTTC. The chain uses TRBV18 and TRBJ1-2; D gene unclear. CDR1 is KGHSH, CDR2 LQKENI, per germline. V was shortened by 3 bases and J by 0 bases, with 8 bases between the two germline ends. The length of the CDR3 is 14 residues.

V gene TRBV6-4 combines with J gene TRBJ2-2; no firm D call. CDR1 and CDR2 (germline): MRHNA, SNTAGT. This CDR3 is 14 amino acids long. V was clipped by 4 bases and J by 2 bases, with 8 bases between them. The CDR3 loop reads CASSGGSNTGELFF. The CDR3 DNA is TGTGCCAGCAGTGGCGGATCTAACACCGGGGAGCTGTTTTTT.

V usage is TRBV18 and J usage is TRBJ1-1; D may be TRBD1 (5 bases). Trimming took 2 bases from V and 1 from J, leaving 14 bases between them. CDR3 length: 16 amino acids. Per germline, CDR1 KGHSH and CDR2 LQKENI. CDR3 DNA sequence: TGTGCCAGCTCACCAAACAACCAGGGAGGGAACACTGAAGCTTTCTTT. Translating it yields CASSPNNQGGNTEAFF.

The V call is TRBV2, the J call TRBJ2-1, with 11 bases aligning to TRBD1. Germline loops: CDR1 SNHLY, CDR2 FYNNEI. Losses at the gene ends were 8 bases for V and 7 bases for J; bases not matched to a gene: 7. The CDR3 length is 14 residues. Written as DNA, the CDR3 is TGTGCCAGCGGACAGGGGGCGCTGGTAAATGAGCAGTTCTTC. Its protein product is CASGQGALVNEQFF.

The chain joins TRBV28 to TRBJ1-4; a possible D gene is TRBD1 (6 bases). Germline V gene data show CDR1 as MDHEN and CDR2 as SYDVKM. Trimming cost V 2 bases and J 3 bases, with 13 bases left between them. This CDR3 has 16 amino acids. In DNA, the CDR3 is TGTGCCAGCAGTTTACTTCGGGAGGGGGCTAATGAAAAACTGTTTTTT. Residues: CASSLLREGANEKLFF. Drawing the rest from reference TRBV28 and TRBJ1-4, the complete variable domain is DVKVTQSSRYLVKRTGEKVFLECVQDMDHENMFWYRQDPGLGLRLIYFSYDVKMKEKGDIPEGYSVSREKKERFSLILESASTNQTSMYLCASSLLREGANEKLFFGSGTQLSVL.

The chain has TRBV6-5 and TRBJ1-3; D is possibly TRBD1 (6 bases). V was trimmed by 2 bases and J by 2 bases, leaving 10 bases between them. The CDR3 runs to 15 residues. The germline V gene has CDR1 MNHEY and CDR2 SVGAGI. CDR3 protein: CASSYMWGPGNTIYF. The CDR3 nucleotides read TGTGCCAGCAGTTACATGTGGGGGCCTGGAAACACCATATATTTT.